These 14 T cell receptor beta chains originate from one sample sequenced in a study of blood T cell repertoires in COVID-19. TCRdb keeps only in-frame clones here, not all; method: immunoSEQ multiplex PCR. The table records 200,000 to 250,000 clones, 89% of them present only once. Specimen: peripheral blood. The receptor set was obtained from a woman aged 40 to 50 with acute or convalescent COVID-19.

The rearrangement links TRBV30 to TRBJ1-3; 7 bases align to TRBD1. J lost 3 bases, V lost 2 bases, and 7 bases had no gene match. CDR3 length: 15 residues. Germline CDR1 GTSNPN, CDR2 SVGIG (reference sequence). For the CDR3, the DNA is TGTGCCTGGAGTCCACAGGGGTGGGTTGGAAACACCATATATTTT. Residues: CAWSPQGWVGNTIYF.

The chain links TRBV5-1 to TRBJ1-2; D is perhaps TRBD1 (6 bases). The V and J ends lost 4 bases and 6 bases respectively, with 13 bases between them. The germline gives CDR1 SGHRS, CDR2 YFSETQ. CDR3 length equals 13 residues. CDR3 in amino acids: CASSTRTVDGYTF. CDR3 nucleotide sequence: TGCGCCAGCAGCACAAGGACAGTCGATGGCTACACCTTC.

In nucleotides, the CDR3 is TGTGCCAGCAGCCAAGCAAACGGTTTCCGCTATGGCTACACCTTC. Translating it yields CASSQANGFRYGYTF. The rearrangement uses TRBV3-1 (or the pseudogene TRBV3-2) and TRBJ1-2; D not certain. The germline CDR1 and CDR2 sequences are LGHDT and YNNKEL (reference sequence). The CDR3 runs 15 residues. V lost 1 base, J lost 4 bases, and 13 bases lay in between.

The gene calls are TRBV5-1 and TRBJ1-1; TRBD1 aligns across 7 bases. In germline, CDR1 is SGHRS, CDR2 YFSETQ. V lost 2 bases and J lost 4; bases outside the gene matches: 2. The CDR3 contains 13 residues. The DNA for the CDR3 is TGCGCCAGCAGCTTACAGGGGTTCACTGAAGCTTTCTTT. Protein sequence: CASSLQGFTEAFF.

The genes are TRBV19 and TRBJ1-5; D is perhaps TRBD1 (5 bases). The V and J ends lost 7 bases and 2 bases respectively, with 9 bases between them. From germline, CDR1 is LNHDA and CDR2 SQIVND (reference sequence). This CDR3 spans 13 amino acids. The chain's CDR3 is CASKGVGNQPQHF. CDR3 in DNA: TGTGCCAGTAAAGGGGTGGGCAATCAGCCCCAGCATTTT.

The rearrangement joins TRBV6-6 to TRBJ1-5; D remains ambiguous. Germline CDR1 and CDR2: MNHNY and SVGAGI (reference sequence). V was trimmed by 6 bases and J by 0 bases, leaving 12 bases between them. The CDR3 has 15 amino acids. The CDR3 DNA sequence: TGTGCCAGCAGAATACACAGATTTAGCAATCAGCCCCAGCATTTT. It codes for CASRIHRFSNQPQHF.

The J gene is TRBJ1-3, the V gene TRBV4-2; 8 bases fit TRBD1. The CDR3 totals 15 residues. The junction had 8 bases not matched to a gene; V was cut back by 2 bases and J by 8 bases. Germline-derived CDR1 and CDR2 are LGHNA and YNFKEQ. The CDR3 reads CASSQPDRGSDTIYF. The DNA of the CDR3 is TGTGCCAGCAGCCAACCTGACAGGGGATCAGACACCATATATTTT.

The table lists this clone with a few counts. The CDR3 reads CASSRHTRGGLNTEAFF. DNA of the CDR3: TGTGCCAGCAGCCGACACACTAGGGGGGGATTGAACACTGAAGCTTTCTTT. The rearrangement joins TRBV25-1 to TRBJ1-1; maybe TRBD1 (6 bases). V lost 6 bases to trimming and J lost 0 bases, with 20 bases between them. The CDR3 is made up of 17 amino acids. In germline, CDR1 is MGHDK, CDR2 SYGVNS.

This clone appeared a single time. This chain uses TRBV2 with TRBJ2-7, with 10 bases identical to TRBD1. J was trimmed by 3 bases and V by 8 bases; bases with no gene match: 7. From germline, CDR1 is SNHLY and CDR2 FYNNEI. The CDR3 extends over 14 amino acids. The CDR3 coding sequence is TGTGCCAGCCAAAATGACAGGGGGCTCTACGAGCAGTACGTC. It specifies CASQNDRGLYEQYV.

V and J are TRBV11-2 and TRBJ2-5; D may be TRBD2 (6 bases). The CDR3 spans 13 residues. V dropped 1 base and J dropped 9 bases, with 12 bases sitting between them. The germline V gene encodes CDR1 SGHAT and CDR2 FQNNGV. The CDR3 DNA reads TGTGCCAGCAGCTTAGTCCCCGCGGGGTCCCAGTACTTC. This gives the protein CASSLVPAGSQYF. Combining the CDR3 with reference TRBV11-2 and TRBJ2-5 gives the whole variable domain EAGVAQSPRYKIIEKRQSVAFWCNPISGHATLYWYQQILGQGPKLLIQFQNNGVVDDSQLPKDRFSAERLKGVDSTLKIQPAKLEDSAVYLCASSLVPAGSQYFGPGTRLLVL.

CDR3 DNA sequence: TGTGCCAGCTCGGTTTCGATGAATTCACCCCTCCACTTT. The encoded protein is CASSVSMNSPLHF. V gene TRBV27 combines with J gene TRBJ1-6; D not resolved. Trimming shortened V by 8 bases and J by 7 bases, and 12 bases separated the two germline ends. Germline V gene data show CDR1 as MNHEY and CDR2 as SMNVEV (reference sequence). The CDR3 spans 13 residues.

This sequence joins TRBV19 and TRBJ1-5; TRBD1 might be the D (6 bases). The V gene's germline CDR1 is LNHDA and CDR2 SQIVND (reference sequence). V dropped 6 bases and J dropped 2 bases, with 14 bases sitting between them. The CDR3 sequence is 15 residues long. The CDR3: CASSAGEVGNQPQHF. Written as DNA, the CDR3 is TGTGCCAGTAGCGCAGGGGAAGTCGGCAATCAGCCCCAGCATTTT.

This chain connects TRBV19 to TRBJ1-1; the D is unclear. Germline V gives CDR1 LNHDA, CDR2 SQIVND (reference sequence). The length of the CDR3 is 14 residues. V gave up 7 bases and J gave up 5 bases, with 17 bases separating them. The CDR3 reads CASIPGWGWTEAFF. The CDR3 region has the DNA TGTGCCAGTATCCCGGGGTGGGGATGGACTGAAGCTTTCTTT.

The chain couples TRBV5-4 to TRBJ1-6, with D unclear. The V gene lost 3 bases and the J gene lost 2 bases, with 18 bases spanning the gap. There are 18 residues in the CDR3. The germline CDR1 and CDR2 sequences are SGHNT and YYREEE (reference sequence). DNA of the CDR3: TGTGCCAGCAGCTCCAGCGGCCCTAGGTCCCCCTATAATTCACCCCTCCACTTT. Protein: CASSSSGPRSPYNSPLHF.